A selection of T cell receptor beta chains follows, all from one sample in a study of blood T cells in healthy people across ages. MiXCR, applied by TCRdb to the 5' RACE reads, yields one record per CDR3 protein. The sample has fewer than 2 million distinct CDR3 sequences, about two fifths seen once. Source material: blood. These receptors were collected from a human donor in good health. Both conserved end residues are part of each CDR3. The D gene is left open where the match is weak. Clone size appears in some rows only: once, few, many, or a class for an expanded clone.

v_gene	d_gene	j_gene	abundance	CDR3aa	CDR3nt
TRBV7-2	TRBD2	TRBJ2-5	.	CASSLLTSAETQYF	TGTGCCAGCAGCTTACTCACTAGCGCGGAGACCCAGTACTTC
TRBV5-4	.	TRBJ2-5	few	CASSRSQGSGETQYF	TGTGCCAGCAGCCGGAGTCAGGGATCGGGAGAGACCCAGTACTTC
TRBV2	TRBD1	TRBJ1-1	few	CASSVDRGAEAFF	TGTGCCAGCAGTGTGGACAGGGGCGCTGAAGCTTTCTTT
TRBV29-1	.	TRBJ2-5	.	CSVEVTGQGPQYF	TGCAGCGTTGAGGTAACTGGGCAAGGGCCCCAGTACTTC
TRBV5-1	.	TRBJ1-6	few	CASSSGWDFDSPLHF	TGCGCCAGCAGCTCTGGCTGGGACTTTGACTCACCCCTCCACTTT
TRBV29-1	TRBD1	TRBJ1-2	.	CSVGQGGNSGYTF	TGCAGCGTGGGACAGGGGGGAAACTCTGGCTACACCTTC
TRBV20-1	TRBD1	TRBJ2-7	few	CSARDDRVYEQYF	TGCAGTGCTAGAGATGACAGGGTCTACGAGCAGTACTTC
TRBV7-2	.	TRBJ2-5	.	CASSLGGEAYQETQYF	TGTGCCAGCAGCTTAGGGGGCGAGGCGTACCAAGAGACCCAGTACTTC
TRBV7-6	.	TRBJ1-6	many	CASSFGTDNSPLHF	TGTGCCAGCAGCTTTGGGACCGATAATTCACCCCTCCACTTT
TRBV7-2	.	TRBJ1-4	.	CASSLLRAGGNEKLFF	TGTGCCAGCAGCTTACTCAGGGCGGGGGGTAATGAAAAACTGTTTTTT
TRBV28	.	TRBJ1-2	.	CASSSQRRNYGYTF	TGTGCCAGCAGTTCCCAGAGGAGAAACTATGGCTACACCTTC
TRBV7-2	TRBD1	TRBJ1-2	few	CASSLVGTDLYGYTF	TGTGCCAGCAGCTTAGTCGGGACAGACCTTTATGGCTACACCTTC
TRBV7-9	.	TRBJ1-1	.	CASSLPNLERDTEAFF	TGTGCCAGCAGCTTACCAAACCTGGAACGGGACACTGAAGCTTTCTTT
TRBV9	.	TRBJ1-5	once	CASSSREDLPQHF	TGTGCCAGCAGCTCCCGGGAGGACTTGCCCCAGCATTTT
TRBV7-2	.	TRBJ1-5	few	CASSLAGGHSNQPQHF	TGTGCCAGCAGCTTAGCGGGGGGGCATAGCAATCAGCCCCAGCATTTT
TRBV12-3/TRBV12-4	.	TRBJ2-3	.	CASTPAGAWDTQYF	TGTGCCAGCACTCCCGCGGGGGCTTGGGATACGCAGTATTTT
TRBV7-6	.	TRBJ2-1	few	CASSLSQPGEQFF	TGTGCCAGCAGCTTATCCCAGCCGGGTGAGCAGTTCTTC